The T cell receptor (beta chain) under discussion was sequenced for a study of blood T cells in healthy people across ages. A sample-barcoded 5' primer and a J-beta primer mix were used in a second PCR of roughly 6 to 12 cycles. In TCRdb, the 5' RACE reads were re-called with MiXCR into one record per CDR3 protein. The table has some 1,500,000 distinct CDR3 sequences, 40% to 45% seen once. The V segment lost 10 bases and the J segment 4 bases; nucleotides outside the gene matches: 13. CDR1 and CDR2 from the germline V gene are ENHRY and SYGVKD. The CDR3 runs to 15 residues. Extractions gave at least 5.5 micrograms of total RNA per sample. Whole-study results and caveats: Donor CMV infection status was unknown, possibly confounding age-related changes in expanded clonotypes. PBMCs that were unsorted prevented a conclusive naive versus antigen-experienced comparison.

The sample holds a few counts of this clonotype. Its matching antigen is unknown. The chain couples TRBV10-3 to TRBJ1-2; 9 positions match TRBD1. The TCR sequence derives from a woman aged 18-30 years in good health. Sequenced input: blood. CDR3 DNA sequence: TGTGCCACGCACGGACCGGGACAGGGACCCTATGGCTACACCTTC. It yields the protein CATHGPGQGPYGYTF.